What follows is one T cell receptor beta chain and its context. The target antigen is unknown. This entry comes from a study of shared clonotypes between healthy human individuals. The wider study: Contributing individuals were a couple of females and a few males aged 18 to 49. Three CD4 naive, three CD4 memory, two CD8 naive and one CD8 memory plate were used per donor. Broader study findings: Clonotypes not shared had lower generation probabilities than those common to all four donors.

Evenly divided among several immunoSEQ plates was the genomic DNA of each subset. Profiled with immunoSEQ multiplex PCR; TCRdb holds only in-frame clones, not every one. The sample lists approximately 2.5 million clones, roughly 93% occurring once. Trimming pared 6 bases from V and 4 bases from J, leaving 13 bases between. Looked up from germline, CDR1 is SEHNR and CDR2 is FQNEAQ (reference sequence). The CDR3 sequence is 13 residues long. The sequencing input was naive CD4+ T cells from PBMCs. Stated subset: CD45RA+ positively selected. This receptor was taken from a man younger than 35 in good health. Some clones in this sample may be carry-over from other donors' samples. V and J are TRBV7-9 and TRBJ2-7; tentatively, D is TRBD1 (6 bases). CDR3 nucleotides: TGTGCCAGCAGTGGACAGATGCGGTACGAGCAGTACTTC. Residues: CASSGQMRYEQYF.